Below are 26 T cell receptor beta chains sequenced from a single sample in a study of response to subunit inactivated influenza vaccine. Each CDR3 protein is one row after TCRdb ran MiXCR on the RT-PCR reads. The sample includes about 700,000 distinct CDR3 sequences, approximately 15% of them seen just once. The material sequenced was PBMCs from blood, taken about 14 days before vaccination. These receptors were taken from a man in his fifties or sixties who received an inactivated influenza vaccine.

This clonotype was seen ten or more times. The V and J genes are TRBV5-1 and TRBJ1-1; D not resolved. The germline V and J ends were trimmed by 0 bases and 0 bases, with 9 bases remaining between them. Germline CDR1 SGHRS, CDR2 YFSETQ. This CDR3 has 15 amino acids. CDR3 sequence: CASSLVGLLNTEAFF. CDR3 DNA: TGCGCCAGCAGCTTGGTGGGCCTCCTGAACACTGAAGCTTTCTTT.

This chain joins TRBV6-4 and TRBJ2-3; D may match TRBD1 or TRBD2 (5 bases each). CDR3 length equals 13 residues. V gave up 4 bases and J gave up 8 bases, with 13 bases separating them. CDR1 MRHNA and CDR2 SNTAGT come from the germline V gene. The CDR3 sequence: CASSVTDGTTQYF. Written as DNA, the CDR3 is TGTGCCAGCAGTGTCACAGACGGGACTACGCAGTATTTT.

The V call is TRBV6-1, the J call TRBJ2-2; 11 nucleotides align to TRBD2. J was trimmed by 4 bases and V by 6 bases; bases with no gene match: 10. The CDR3 extends over 17 amino acids. Germline CDR1 reads MNHNS; CDR2 reads SASEGT. CDR3: CASRGTTSGGTTGELFF. CDR3 nucleotide sequence: TGTGCCAGCAGGGGTACAACTAGCGGGGGAACCACCGGGGAGCTGTTTTTT.

The sample holds a few counts of this clonotype. This chain uses TRBV12-3 or TRBV12-4 with TRBJ2-3, with D maybe TRBD2 (5 bases). The CDR3 totals 14 residues. The ends were cut back, 6 bases at V and 2 bases at J, with 12 bases in the middle. CDR3 bases: TGTGCCAGCAGAAGGACTTCTGTCACAGATACGCAGTATTTT. Residues: CASRRTSVTDTQYF.

This clonotype has just a few counts. The chain links TRBV20-1 to TRBJ2-1; 7 bases fit TRBD2. After removal of 0 bases from V and 4 bases from J, the junction contained 6 bases not matched to a gene. This CDR3 has 15 amino acids. CDR1 and CDR2 from the germline V gene are DFQATT and SNEGSKA (reference sequence). CDR3 protein: CSARDLGGKYNEQFF. DNA for the CDR3: TGCAGTGCTAGAGATTTGGGGGGGAAATACAATGAGCAGTTCTTC.

This clonotype has ten or more counts. The chain carries TRBV7-2 and TRBJ2-1; TRBD1 might be the D (6 bases). The germline V gene encodes CDR1 SGHTA and CDR2 FQGNSA. The CDR3 sequence is 17 residues long. V lost 1 base, J lost 7 bases, and 20 bases lay in between. This CDR3 reads CASSLGGTGSILNEQFF. The CDR3, as DNA: TGTGCCAGCAGCTTAGGGGGCACAGGGTCCATTTTAAATGAGCAGTTCTTC.

The CDR3 loop reads CASSLSRERVWGSGELFF. The CDR3 bases are TGTGCCAGCAGCTTATCTAGGGAGCGGGTTTGGGGCTCCGGGGAGCTGTTTTTT. The chain is built from TRBV11-2 and TRBJ2-2; the D gene is possibly TRBD2 (6 bases). In germline, CDR1 is SGHAT, CDR2 FQNNGV. The CDR3 sequence is 18 residues long. Trimming pared 2 bases from V and 6 bases from J, leaving 22 bases between. Looking up the rest from reference TRBV11-2 and TRBJ2-2 gives the full variable domain: EAGVAQSPRYKIIEKRQSVAFWCNPISGHATLYWYQQILGQGPKLLIQFQNNGVVDDSQLPKDRFSAERLKGVDSTLKIQPAKLEDSAVYLCASSLSRERVWGSGELFFGEGSRLTVL.

V and J are TRBV29-1 and TRBJ2-5, with 7 bases lining up with TRBD1. The CDR3 length is 15 residues. Trimming removed 1 base from V and 5 bases from J; junction bases left unmatched: 10. From germline, CDR1 is SQVTM and CDR2 ANQGSEA. The CDR3 sequence: CSVEVRGQIGETQYF. For the CDR3, the DNA is TGCAGCGTTGAAGTGAGGGGGCAAATCGGCGAGACCCAGTACTTC.

This clonotype was recorded a few times. The chain uses TRBV12-3 or TRBV12-4 and TRBJ2-4, with TRBD2 matching 14 bases. Trimming cost V 7 bases and J 1 base; bases outside gene matches: 15. The CDR3 has 20 amino acids. Here the CDR3 reads CASTMTSGGARGLAKNIQYF. DNA of the CDR3: TGTGCCAGCACCATGACTAGCGGGGGGGCCCGGGGTCTTGCCAAAAACATTCAGTACTTC.

In its sample, this clonotype was seen a few times. The chain uses TRBV6-2 or TRBV6-3 and TRBJ2-7; weak D call: TRBD1 (6 bases). This CDR3 has 16 residues. Between the trimmed V and J ends, which lost 2 bases and 2 bases, there was a span of 16 bases. The germline V gene encodes CDR1 MNHEY and CDR2 SVGEGT. The CDR3 here is CASSYPGQTFTYEQYF. The CDR3 bases are TGTGCCAGCAGTTACCCAGGACAGACATTTACCTACGAGCAGTACTTC.

The chain has TRBV7-2 and TRBJ1-6; the D gene is possibly TRBD1 (5 bases). Deletions cut 5 bases from V and 8 bases from J, with 16 bases between. Germline CDR1 SGHTA, CDR2 FQGNSA. This CDR3 is 15 amino acids long. DNA for the CDR3: TGTGCCAGCAGCCCAGGGATGTCTCTTCATTCACCCCTCCACTTT. It encodes CASSPGMSLHSPLHF.

This clonotype was counted at least ten times. The CDR3 DNA reads TGCAGCGTTGATGTTCGGAGTAAGGGCTACACCTTC. It yields the protein CSVDVRSKGYTF. The J gene is TRBJ1-2, the V gene TRBV29-1; no firm D call. V was cut by 3 bases and J by 8 bases, with 13 bases left in between. Germline V CDR1 and CDR2: SQVTM, ANQGSEA. This CDR3 region has 12 residues. Looking up the rest from reference TRBV29-1 and TRBJ1-2 gives the full variable domain: SAVISQKPSRDICQRGTSLTIQCQVDSQVTMMFWYRQQPGQSLTLIATANQGSEATYESGFVIDKFPISRPNLTFSTLTVSNMSPEDSSIYLCSVDVRSKGYTFGSGTRLTVV.

This chain links TRBV15 with TRBJ2-7; no reliable D call. There are 13 residues in the CDR3. The germline CDR1 and CDR2 sequences are LNHNV and YYDKDF (reference sequence). Trimming left V 0 bases short and J 1 base short, with 4 bases between. CDR3 loop: CATSRERSYEQYF. CDR3 coding DNA: TGTGCCACCAGCAGAGAGAGATCCTACGAGCAGTACTTC.

This rearrangement joins TRBV27 to TRBJ2-1, with 8 bases matching TRBD2. CDR1 is MNHEY and CDR2 is SMNVEV in the germline V gene (reference sequence). V trimming: 5 bases; J trimming: 6 bases; junction bases outside the gene matches: 6. There are 14 residues in the CDR3. Here the CDR3 reads CASSNSGIGNEQFF. CDR3 sequence (DNA): TGTGCCAGCAGTAATAGCGGGATAGGCAATGAGCAGTTCTTC.

The chain has TRBV20-1 and TRBJ2-3; D remains ambiguous. Germline V gives CDR1 DFQATT, CDR2 SNEGSKA (reference sequence). Deletions cut 6 bases from V and 2 bases from J, with 15 bases between. The CDR3 is 14 amino acids. CDR3 coding DNA: TGCAGTGCGGCGAAGACGGCCTACACAGATACGCAGTATTTT. Its translation: CSAAKTAYTDTQYF.

In this sample, this clonotype turned up a few times. This sequence joins TRBV28 and TRBJ2-1; D tentatively reads TRBD1 or TRBD2 (5 bases each). V was shortened by 7 bases and J by 4 bases, with 17 bases between the two germline ends. Germline CDR1 and CDR2: MDHEN and SYDVKM. This CDR3 spans 15 amino acids. The CDR3 DNA sequence: TGTGCCAGCAACCTTCGGGGCTACCCTTACAATGAGCAGTTCTTC. Translation: CASNLRGYPYNEQFF. The variable domain in full, with the rest retrieved from reference TRBV28 and TRBJ2-1, is DVKVTQSSRYLVKRTGEKVFLECVQDMDHENMFWYRQDPGLGLRLIYFSYDVKMKEKGDIPEGYSVSREKKERFSLILESASTNQTSMYLCASNLRGYPYNEQFFGPGTRLTVL.

The chain joins TRBV20-1 to TRBJ2-2, with 9 bases matching TRBD1. The CDR3 spans 14 residues. V lost 5 bases and J lost 3; bases outside the gene matches: 4. Germline V gene lookup returns CDR1 DFQATT and CDR2 SNEGSKA (reference sequence). Written as DNA, the CDR3 is TGCAGTGCTCCGGGACAGGGATACACCGGGGAGCTGTTTTTT. Protein sequence: CSAPGQGYTGELFF.

This chain joins TRBV7-2 and TRBJ2-3; D gene uncertain. The V gene lost 1 base and the J gene lost 0 bases, with 14 bases spanning the gap. The germline CDR1 and CDR2 sequences are SGHTA and FQGNSA. This CDR3 contains 17 residues. The CDR3 nucleotides are TGTGCCAGCAGCTTAGTCTCCGGTAGCAGAAGCACAGATACGCAGTATTTT. This sequence encodes CASSLVSGSRSTDTQYF.

The chain uses TRBV7-2 and TRBJ2-2; 11 nucleotides match TRBD2. Losses at the gene ends were 4 bases for V and 4 bases for J; bases not matched to a gene: 2. The CDR3 runs to 15 residues. Germline CDR1 reads SGHTA; CDR2 reads FQGNSA. CDR3 residues: CASSSTSGATGELFF. As DNA, the CDR3 is TGTGCCAGCAGCTCGACTAGCGGGGCCACCGGGGAGCTGTTTTTT.

The chain joins TRBV7-9 to TRBJ2-7; the D gene could be TRBD1 or TRBD2 (5 bases each). The CDR3 is 11 residues long. Germline V gene lookup returns CDR1 SEHNR and CDR2 FQNEAQ (reference sequence). The DNA for the CDR3 is TGTATCAAGGGGACCCCCTACGAGCAGTACTTC. As protein: CIKGTPYEQYF.

This sequence joins TRBV5-1 and TRBJ2-5, with D tentatively TRBD1 (6 bases). Germline-derived CDR1 and CDR2 are SGHRS and YFSETQ. The CDR3 totals 15 residues. With 0 bases removed from V and 1 base from J, the gap between germline ends came to 10 bases. CDR3 coding DNA: TGCGCCAGCAGCTTGGTACAGGGTCTCCAAGAGACCCAGTACTTC. It encodes CASSLVQGLQETQYF.

The table lists this clonotype with a few counts. This chain joins TRBV10-3 and TRBJ2-5; tentatively, D is TRBD1 or TRBD2 (5 bases each). Germline CDR1 is ENHRY and CDR2 is SYGVKD. The V and J ends lost 4 bases and 5 bases respectively, with 17 bases between them. The CDR3 length is 15 residues. CDR3 in DNA: TGTGCCATCAGTGCGTCCGGGACCGCACGGGAGACCCAGTACTTC. Amino acid sequence: CAISASGTARETQYF.

This clonotype was observed a handful of times. CDR3 DNA sequence: TGTGCCAGCAGGCAAGGGGGAGGCACTGAAGCTTTCTTT. This sequence encodes CASRQGGGTEAFF. This sequence joins TRBV12-3 or TRBV12-4 and TRBJ1-1, with D perhaps matching TRBD1 (6 bases). The CDR3 sequence is 13 residues long. V was cut by 6 bases and J by 4 bases, with 12 bases left in between.

Regarding this clonotype: One end of the junction is discordant with germline, which a read error may explain. The rearrangement joins TRBV18 to TRBJ2-5; D may be TRBD2 (5 bases). CDR3 size: 15 residues. The germline V gene encodes CDR1 KGHSH and CDR2 LQKENI. This chain's CDR3 is CSSSPLGGSSETQYF. CDR3 sequence (DNA): TGTTCCAGCTCACCCCTTGGCGGGTCGTCAGAGACCCAGTACTTC.

As for this clonotype: This may be a read error, as it is one base from a much larger clone. This sequence joins TRBV5-1 and TRBJ2-5, with D perhaps TRBD1 (5 bases). This CDR3 has 16 amino acids. Germline V gives CDR1 SGHRS, CDR2 YFSETQ. CDR3 nucleotides: TGCGCCAGCAGCTTCCAGCCAAGGGGCCACCAAGAGACCCACTACTTC. Its protein is CASSFQPRGHQETHYF. Drawing the rest from reference TRBV5-1 and TRBJ2-5, the complete variable domain is KAGVTQTPRYLIKTRGQQVTLSCSPISGHRSVSWYQQTPGQGLQFLFEYFSETQRNKGNFPGRFSGRQFSNSRSEMNVSTLELGDSALYLCASSFQPRGHQETHYFGPGTRLLVL.

The V gene is TRBV5-1, the J gene TRBJ1-1; D possibly corresponds to TRBD1 (5 bases). The CDR3 extends over 14 amino acids. V lost 10 bases and J 0 bases, leaving 16 bases between the germline ends. Per the germline V gene, CDR1 is SGHRS and CDR2 is YFSETQ. CDR3 DNA sequence: TGCGCCGGAGCAGACAGATCCATGAACACTGAAGCTTTCTTT. Its protein product is CAGADRSMNTEAFF.